One sample yielded the 8 T cell receptor beta chains listed below, sequenced in a study of cytomegalovirus exposure and HLA in healthy donors. Primers: 60 Vbeta forward and 13 Jbeta reverse. Produced via immunoSEQ multiplex PCR; TCRdb's table is partial and in-frame only. In total, the table holds 130,000 or so clones. The sample comprised PBMCs. These receptors all stem from a woman younger than 35 in good health and CMV-seronegative.

The rearrangement joins TRBV28 to TRBJ2-7, with TRBD2 matching over 12 bases. Germline loops: CDR1 MDHEN, CDR2 SYDVKM. The CDR3 contains 17 residues. Germline trimming cut 5 bases from V and 1 base from J; bases unmatched to any gene: 9. The CDR3 sequence: CASSVGTSGPRSYEQYV. Here the CDR3 DNA reads TGTGCCAGCAGTGTAGGGACTAGCGGGCCCAGGTCCTACGAGCAGTACGTC.

The V gene is TRBV7-8, the J gene TRBJ2-1; 7 nucleotides agree with TRBD1. V was pared by 5 bases and J by 3 bases, with 13 bases of the junction left unmatched. This CDR3 is built from 17 residues. The germline V gene has CDR1 SGHVS and CDR2 FQNEAQ. The CDR3 region has the DNA TGTGCCAGCAGCGTAAGGCCCGGGACAGTGGTCTACAATGAGCAGTTCTTC. Its translation is CASSVRPGTVVYNEQFF.

The chain couples TRBV2 to TRBJ1-4; the D gene is possibly TRBD1 (6 bases). Germline-derived CDR1 and CDR2 are SNHLY and FYNNEI. This CDR3 has 14 residues. V lost 6 bases to trimming and J lost 7 bases, with 15 bases between them. CDR3 DNA: TGTGCCAGCAGGGCAGGGGCAGGGCGTGAAAAACTGTTTTTT. Its protein product is CASRAGAGREKLFF.

The chain combines TRBV2 with TRBJ1-5, with TRBD1 identical over 7 bases. This CDR3 has 16 residues. The J segment lost 3 bases and the V segment lost 0 bases, leaving 5 bases of the junction unmatched. Germline lookup yields CDR1 SNHLY and CDR2 FYNNEI. CDR3 region: CASSEAQGLNNQPQHF. The CDR3, as DNA: TGTGCCAGCAGTGAAGCACAGGGGTTAAACAATCAGCCCCAGCATTTT.

The CDR3 loop is CASRGSPTAPQETQYF. DNA for the CDR3: TGTGCCAGCAGGGGGTCCCCGACAGCTCCACAAGAGACCCAGTACTTC. The rearrangement links TRBV2 to TRBJ2-5, with D possibly matching TRBD1 (5 bases). Trimming removed 6 bases at V and 2 bases at J, with 19 bases between. There are 16 residues in the CDR3. Germline V lookup: CDR1 SNHLY, CDR2 FYNNEI.

The J gene is TRBJ1-2, the V gene TRBV11-1; D gene unclear. Between the trimmed V and J ends, which lost 4 bases and 0 bases, there was a span of 15 bases. The CDR3 is 16 amino acids. Germline CDR1 SGHAT, CDR2 FQDESV (reference sequence). The CDR3 DNA is TGTGCCAGCAGCTCCTTCTCTGTGTCCGCTAACTATGGCTACACCTTC. Translation: CASSSFSVSANYGYTF.

The V call is TRBV10-1, the J call TRBJ2-7; tentative D call: TRBD1 (6 bases). The CDR3 spans 17 residues. The V end lost 2 bases, the J end lost 3 bases, and 20 bases lay between the germline ends. Germline-derived CDR1 and CDR2 are WNHNN and SYGVQD (reference sequence). CDR3 sequence (DNA): TGCGCCAGCAGTGAGCCGCCGACGGGGACAAAAGACTACGAGCAGTACTTC. Translation gives CASSEPPTGTKDYEQYF.

V and J are TRBV5-1 and TRBJ2-5; 7 nucleotides line up with TRBD2. V lost 7 bases to trimming and J lost 1 base; unmatched junction nucleotides: 10. The CDR3 totals 15 residues. Looked up from germline, CDR1 is SGHRS and CDR2 is YFSETQ. CDR3 bases: TGCGCCAGCTGGGCGGCGGGGGATACCCAAGAGACCCAGTACTTC. Encoded protein: CASWAAGDTQETQYF.